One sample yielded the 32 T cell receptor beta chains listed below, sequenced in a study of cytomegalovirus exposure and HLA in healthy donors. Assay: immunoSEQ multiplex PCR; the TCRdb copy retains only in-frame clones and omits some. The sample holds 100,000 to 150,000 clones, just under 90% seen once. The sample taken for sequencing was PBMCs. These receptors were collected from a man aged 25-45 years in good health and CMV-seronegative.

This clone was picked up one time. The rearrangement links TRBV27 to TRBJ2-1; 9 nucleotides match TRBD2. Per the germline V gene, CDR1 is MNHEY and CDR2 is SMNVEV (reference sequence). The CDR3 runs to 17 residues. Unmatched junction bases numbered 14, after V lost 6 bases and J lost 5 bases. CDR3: CASSNLPGLAYHNEQFF. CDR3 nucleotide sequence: TGTGCCAGCAGCAACCTCCCGGGACTAGCTTATCACAATGAGCAGTTCTTC.

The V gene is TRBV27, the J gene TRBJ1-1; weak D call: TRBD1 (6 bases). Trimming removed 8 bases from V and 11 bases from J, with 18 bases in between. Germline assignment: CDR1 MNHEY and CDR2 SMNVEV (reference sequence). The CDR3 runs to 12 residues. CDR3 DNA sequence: TGTGCCAGCGGGTCCTACAGGGCTCAGGCTTTCTTT. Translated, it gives CASGSYRAQAFF.

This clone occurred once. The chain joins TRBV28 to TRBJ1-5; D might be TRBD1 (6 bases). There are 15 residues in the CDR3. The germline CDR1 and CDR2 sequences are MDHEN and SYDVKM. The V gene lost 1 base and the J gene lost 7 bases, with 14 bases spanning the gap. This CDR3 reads CASSLLTGSGQPQHF. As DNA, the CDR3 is TGTGCCAGCAGTTTATTAACAGGGTCAGGCCAGCCCCAGCATTTT.

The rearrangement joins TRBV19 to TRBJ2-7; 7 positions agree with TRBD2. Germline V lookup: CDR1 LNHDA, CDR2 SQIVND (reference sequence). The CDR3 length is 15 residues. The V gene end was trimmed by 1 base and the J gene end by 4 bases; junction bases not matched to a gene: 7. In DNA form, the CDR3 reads TGTGCCAGTAGTATAGCCAGGGCAGCGGGGTACGAGCAGTACTTC. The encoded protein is CASSIARAAGYEQYF.

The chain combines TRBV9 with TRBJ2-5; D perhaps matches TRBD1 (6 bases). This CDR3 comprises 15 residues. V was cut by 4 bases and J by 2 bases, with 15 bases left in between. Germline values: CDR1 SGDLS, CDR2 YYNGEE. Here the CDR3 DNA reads TGTGCCAGCAGCATCGCCCCGGACAGTCAAGAGACCCAGTACTTC. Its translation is CASSIAPDSQETQYF.

The CDR3: CASSPAAGLRETQYF. The CDR3 region has the DNA TGTGCCAGCAGCCCCGCGGCCGGCTTACGAGAGACCCAGTACTTC. The chain couples TRBV7-2 to TRBJ2-5; D not certain. The CDR3 extends over 15 amino acids. Deletions cut 5 bases from V and 4 bases from J, with 17 bases between. Germline V lookup: CDR1 SGHTA, CDR2 FQGNSA.

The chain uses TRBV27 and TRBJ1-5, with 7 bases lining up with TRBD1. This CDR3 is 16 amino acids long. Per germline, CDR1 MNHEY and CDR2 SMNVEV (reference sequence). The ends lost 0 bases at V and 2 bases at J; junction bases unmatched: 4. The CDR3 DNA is TGTGCCAGCAGTTTATCCTTCGGGACAGGCAATCAGCCCCAGCATTTT. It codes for CASSLSFGTGNQPQHF.

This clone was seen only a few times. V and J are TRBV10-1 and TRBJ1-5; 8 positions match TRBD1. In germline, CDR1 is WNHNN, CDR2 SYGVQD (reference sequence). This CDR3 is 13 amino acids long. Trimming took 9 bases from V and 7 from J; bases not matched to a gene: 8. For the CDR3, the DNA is TGCGCCAGAACTGACAGGGGTCAACAGCCCCAGCATTTT. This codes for CARTDRGQQPQHF.

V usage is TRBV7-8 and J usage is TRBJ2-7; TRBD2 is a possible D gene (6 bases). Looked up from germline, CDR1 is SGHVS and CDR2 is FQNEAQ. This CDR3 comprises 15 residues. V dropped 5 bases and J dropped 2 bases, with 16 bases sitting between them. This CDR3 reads CASSRQGLGTYEQYF. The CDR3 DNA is TGTGCCAGCAGCCGCCAGGGACTGGGGACCTACGAGCAGTACTTC.

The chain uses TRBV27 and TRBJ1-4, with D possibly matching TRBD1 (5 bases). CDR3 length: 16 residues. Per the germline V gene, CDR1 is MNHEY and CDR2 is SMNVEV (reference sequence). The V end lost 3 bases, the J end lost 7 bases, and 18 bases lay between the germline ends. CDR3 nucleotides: TGTGCCAGCAGTTTCACCCCCCGGGCAAGGGGTGAAAAACTGTTTTTT. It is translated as CASSFTPRARGEKLFF.

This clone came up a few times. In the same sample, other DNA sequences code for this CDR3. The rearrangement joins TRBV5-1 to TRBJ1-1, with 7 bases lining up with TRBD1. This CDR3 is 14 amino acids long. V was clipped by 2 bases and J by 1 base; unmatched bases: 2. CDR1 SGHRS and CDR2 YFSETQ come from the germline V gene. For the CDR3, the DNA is TGCGCCAGCAGCTTAGGACAGGAGAACACTGAAGCTTTCTTT. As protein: CASSLGQENTEAFF.

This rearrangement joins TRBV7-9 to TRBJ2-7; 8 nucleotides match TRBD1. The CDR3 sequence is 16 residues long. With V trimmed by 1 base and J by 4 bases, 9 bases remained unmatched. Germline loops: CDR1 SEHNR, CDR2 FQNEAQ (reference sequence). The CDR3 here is CASSLDVSGQEYEQYF. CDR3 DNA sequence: TGTGCCAGCAGCTTAGACGTATCGGGACAGGAGTACGAGCAGTACTTC.

CDR3 amino acids: CASRPSGSGTGEQFF. The CDR3 DNA reads TGTGCCAGCAGGCCGTCGGGTAGCGGGACCGGTGAGCAGTTCTTC. This chain uses TRBV7-3 with TRBJ2-1; the match to TRBD2 covers 8 bases. The V gene end was trimmed by 6 bases and the J gene end by 9 bases; junction bases not matched to a gene: 13. Germline V gene lookup returns CDR1 SGHTA and CDR2 FQGTGA. The CDR3 consists of 15 residues.

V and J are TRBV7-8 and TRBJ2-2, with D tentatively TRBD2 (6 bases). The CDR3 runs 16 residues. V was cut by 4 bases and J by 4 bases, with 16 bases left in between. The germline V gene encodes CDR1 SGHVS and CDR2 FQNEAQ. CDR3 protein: CASSSVGLGGTGELFF. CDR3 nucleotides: TGTGCCAGCAGCTCAGTAGGATTGGGGGGCACCGGGGAGCTGTTTTTT.

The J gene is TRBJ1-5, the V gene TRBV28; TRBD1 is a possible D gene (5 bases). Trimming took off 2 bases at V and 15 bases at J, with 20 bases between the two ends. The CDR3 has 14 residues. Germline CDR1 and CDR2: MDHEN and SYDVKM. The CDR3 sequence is CASSLTPGGASLHF. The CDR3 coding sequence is TGTGCCAGCAGTTTAACCCCCGGAGGGGCCTCTTTGCATTTT.

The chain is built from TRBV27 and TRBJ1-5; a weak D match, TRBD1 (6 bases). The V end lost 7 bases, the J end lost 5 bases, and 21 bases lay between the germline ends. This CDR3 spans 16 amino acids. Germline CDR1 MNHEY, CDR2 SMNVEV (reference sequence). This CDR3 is CASTSGAQGPDQPQHF. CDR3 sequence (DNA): TGTGCCAGCACCAGCGGCGCACAGGGACCTGATCAGCCCCAGCATTTT.

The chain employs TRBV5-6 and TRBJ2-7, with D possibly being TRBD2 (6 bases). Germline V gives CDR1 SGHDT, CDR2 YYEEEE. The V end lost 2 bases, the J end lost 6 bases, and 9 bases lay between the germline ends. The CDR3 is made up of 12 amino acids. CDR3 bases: TGTGCCAGCAGCTTCGGGGGTGGCGAGCAGTACTTC. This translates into CASSFGGGEQYF.

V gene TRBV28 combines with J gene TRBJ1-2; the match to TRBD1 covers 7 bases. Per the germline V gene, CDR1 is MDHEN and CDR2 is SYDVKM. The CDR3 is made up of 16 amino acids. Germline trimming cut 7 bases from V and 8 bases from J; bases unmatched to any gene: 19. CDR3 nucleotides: TGTGCCAGCAAATTAGGGCGGGACAGCCCTTATCGGGGCTACACCTTC. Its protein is CASKLGRDSPYRGYTF.

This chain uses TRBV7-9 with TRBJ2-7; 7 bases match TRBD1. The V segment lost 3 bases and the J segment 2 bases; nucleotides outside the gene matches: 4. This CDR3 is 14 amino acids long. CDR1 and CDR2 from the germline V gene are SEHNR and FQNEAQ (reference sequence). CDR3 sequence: CASSFRDSTYEQYF. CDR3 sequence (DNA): TGTGCCAGCAGCTTCCGGGACAGTACCTACGAGCAGTACTTC.

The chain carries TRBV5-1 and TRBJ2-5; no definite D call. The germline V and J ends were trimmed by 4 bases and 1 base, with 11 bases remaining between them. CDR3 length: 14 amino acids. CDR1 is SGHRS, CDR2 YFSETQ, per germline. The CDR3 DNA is TGCGCCAGCAGCCTTATCTCGTCCCAAGAGACCCAGTACTTC. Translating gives CASSLISSQETQYF.

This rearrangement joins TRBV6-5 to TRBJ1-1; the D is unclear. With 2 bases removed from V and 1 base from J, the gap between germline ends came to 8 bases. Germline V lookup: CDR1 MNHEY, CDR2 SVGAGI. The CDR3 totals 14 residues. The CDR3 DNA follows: TGTGCCAGCAGTTACGCGGGCTCGAACACTGAAGCTTTCTTT. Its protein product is CASSYAGSNTEAFF.

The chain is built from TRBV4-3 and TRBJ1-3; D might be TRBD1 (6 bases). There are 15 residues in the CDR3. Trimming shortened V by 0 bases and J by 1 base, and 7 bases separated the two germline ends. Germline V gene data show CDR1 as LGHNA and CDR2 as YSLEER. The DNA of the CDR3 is TGCGCCAGCAGCCAAGAGAGGGGGTCTGGAAACACCATATATTTT. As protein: CASSQERGSGNTIYF.

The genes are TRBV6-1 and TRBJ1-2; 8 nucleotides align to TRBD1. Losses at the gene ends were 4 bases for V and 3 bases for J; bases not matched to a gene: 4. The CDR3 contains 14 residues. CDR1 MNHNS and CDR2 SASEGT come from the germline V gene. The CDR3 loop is CASSAPTGDYGYTF. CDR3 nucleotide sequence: TGTGCCAGCAGTGCCCCGACAGGGGACTATGGCTACACCTTC.

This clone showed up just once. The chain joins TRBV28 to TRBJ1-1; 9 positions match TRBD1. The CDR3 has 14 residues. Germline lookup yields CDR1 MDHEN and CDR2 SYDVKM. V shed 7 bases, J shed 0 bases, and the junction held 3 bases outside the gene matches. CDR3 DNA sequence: TGTGCCAGCACCCGGGACAGGGTGAACACTGAAGCTTTCTTT. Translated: CASTRDRVNTEAFF.

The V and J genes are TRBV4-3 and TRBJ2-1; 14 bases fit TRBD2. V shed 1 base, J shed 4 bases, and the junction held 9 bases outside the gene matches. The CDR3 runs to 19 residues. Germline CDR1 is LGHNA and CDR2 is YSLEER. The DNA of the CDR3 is TGCGCCAGCAGCCAAGGGACTAGCGGGGGGTTGTACTCTTACAATGAGCAGTTCTTC. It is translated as CASSQGTSGGLYSYNEQFF.

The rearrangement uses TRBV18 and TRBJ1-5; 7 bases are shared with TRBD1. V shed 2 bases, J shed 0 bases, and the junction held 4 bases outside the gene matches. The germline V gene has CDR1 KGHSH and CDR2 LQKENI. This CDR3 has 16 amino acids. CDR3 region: CASSPKGQYSNQPQHF. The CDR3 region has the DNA TGTGCCAGCTCACCAAAGGGACAGTATAGCAATCAGCCCCAGCATTTT.

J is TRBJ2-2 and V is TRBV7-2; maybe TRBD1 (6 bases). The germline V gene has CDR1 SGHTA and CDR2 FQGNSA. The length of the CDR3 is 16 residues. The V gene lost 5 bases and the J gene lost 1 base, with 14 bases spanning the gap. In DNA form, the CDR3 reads TGTGCCAGCAGCGTTACTTGGGGGCGGAACACCGGGGAGCTGTTTTTT. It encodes CASSVTWGRNTGELFF. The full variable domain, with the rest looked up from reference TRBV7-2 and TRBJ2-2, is GAGVSQSPSNKVTEKGKDVELRCDPISGHTALYWYRQSLGQGLEFLIYFQGNSAPDKSGLPSDRFSAERTGGSVSTLTIQRTQQEDSAVYLCASSVTWGRNTGELFFGEGSRLTVL.

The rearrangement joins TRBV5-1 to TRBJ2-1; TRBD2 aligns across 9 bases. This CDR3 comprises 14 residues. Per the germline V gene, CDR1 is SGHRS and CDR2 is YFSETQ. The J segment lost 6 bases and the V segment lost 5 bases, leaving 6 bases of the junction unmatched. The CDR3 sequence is CASRGAGGPNEQFF. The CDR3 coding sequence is TGCGCCAGCAGGGGAGCGGGGGGACCCAATGAGCAGTTCTTC.

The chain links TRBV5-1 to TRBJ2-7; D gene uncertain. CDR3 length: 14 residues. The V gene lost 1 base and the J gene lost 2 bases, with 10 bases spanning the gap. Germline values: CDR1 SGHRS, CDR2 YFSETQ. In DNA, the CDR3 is TGCGCCAGCAGCTTGATGTACAGAACCTACGAGCAGTACTTC. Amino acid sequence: CASSLMYRTYEQYF.

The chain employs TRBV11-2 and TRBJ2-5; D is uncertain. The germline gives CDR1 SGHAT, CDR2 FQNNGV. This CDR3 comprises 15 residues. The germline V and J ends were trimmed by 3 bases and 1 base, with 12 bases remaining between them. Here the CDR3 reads CASSLRLGRQETQYF. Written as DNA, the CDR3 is TGTGCCAGCAGCTTGCGGTTGGGTCGCCAAGAGACCCAGTACTTC.

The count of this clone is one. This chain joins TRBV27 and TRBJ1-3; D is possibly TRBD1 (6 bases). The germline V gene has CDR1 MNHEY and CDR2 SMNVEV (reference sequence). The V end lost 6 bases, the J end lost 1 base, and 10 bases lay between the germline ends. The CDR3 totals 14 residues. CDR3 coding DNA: TGTGCCAGCAGCCAACAGGGTTCTGGAAACACCATATATTTT. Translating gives CASSQQGSGNTIYF.

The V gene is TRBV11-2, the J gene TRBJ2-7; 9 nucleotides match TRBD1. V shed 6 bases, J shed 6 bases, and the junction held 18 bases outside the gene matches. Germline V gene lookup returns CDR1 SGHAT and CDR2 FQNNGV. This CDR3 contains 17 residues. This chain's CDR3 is CASRGDREGSPLGEQYF. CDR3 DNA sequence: TGTGCCAGCAGGGGGGACAGGGAGGGTAGCCCTTTGGGCGAGCAGTACTTC.